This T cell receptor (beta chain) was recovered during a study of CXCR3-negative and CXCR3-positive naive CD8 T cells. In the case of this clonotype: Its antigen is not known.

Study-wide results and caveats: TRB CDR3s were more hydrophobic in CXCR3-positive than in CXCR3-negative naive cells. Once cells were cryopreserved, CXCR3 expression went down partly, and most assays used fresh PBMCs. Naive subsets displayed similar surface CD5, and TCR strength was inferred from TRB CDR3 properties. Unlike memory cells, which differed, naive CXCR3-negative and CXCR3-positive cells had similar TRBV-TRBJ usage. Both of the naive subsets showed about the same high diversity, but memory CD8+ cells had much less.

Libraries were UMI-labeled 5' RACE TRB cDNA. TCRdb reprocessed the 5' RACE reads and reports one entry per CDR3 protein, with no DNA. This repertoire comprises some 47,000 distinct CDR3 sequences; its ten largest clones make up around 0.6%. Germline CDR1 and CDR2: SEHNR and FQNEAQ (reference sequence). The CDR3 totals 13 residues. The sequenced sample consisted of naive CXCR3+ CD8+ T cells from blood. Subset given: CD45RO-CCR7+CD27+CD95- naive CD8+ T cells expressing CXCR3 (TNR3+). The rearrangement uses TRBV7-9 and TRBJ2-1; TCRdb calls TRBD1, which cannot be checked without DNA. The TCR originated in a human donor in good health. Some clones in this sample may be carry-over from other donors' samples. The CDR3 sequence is CASSPGPGDEQFF.